Listed below are T cell receptor beta chains from one sample, sequenced in a study of precursors of human CD4 cytotoxic T cells. Via MiXCR, TCRdb re-called the reads, giving one row per CDR3 protein. The table lists about 210 distinct CDR3 sequences, over 30% of them singletons. The sample consisted of memory CD4+ T cells from blood (PBMCs). These receptors all stem from a human donor in good health. Each CDR3 is given with its conserved first and last residue. D genes are given only for firm matches. Rows may omit the clone size; those that give it use once, few, many or a size class.

v_call: TRBV6-5
j_call: TRBJ1-1
d_call: NA
clone_size: large
cdr3_aa: CASSYQSRSTEAFF
cdr3_nt: TGTGCCAGCAGTTACCAATCCAGGAGCACTGAAGCTTTCTTT

v_call: TRBV12-5
j_call: TRBJ2-2
d_call: TRBD2
clone_size: NA
cdr3_aa: CASGSLTSGSGGELFF
cdr3_nt: TGTGCTAGTGGTTCCCTGACTAGCGGGAGCGGCGGGGAGCTGTTTTTT

v_call: TRBV11-2
j_call: TRBJ2-5
d_call: NA
clone_size: NA
cdr3_aa: CASSLRGVQETQYF
cdr3_nt: TGTGCCAGCAGCCTCCGAGGGGTCCAAGAGACCCAGTACTTC

v_call: TRBV12-3/TRBV12-4
j_call: TRBJ2-1
d_call: TRBD2
clone_size: NA
cdr3_aa: CASSSPGLAVNEQFF
cdr3_nt: TGTGCCAGCAGTTCCCCGGGACTAGCGGTCAATGAGCAGTTCTTC

v_call: TRBV5-3
j_call: TRBJ2-7
d_call: TRBD2
clone_size: NA
cdr3_aa: CARSSGLAGVLTYEQYF
cdr3_nt: TGTGCCAGAAGCTCCGGACTAGCGGGAGTTTTAACCTACGAGCAGTACTTC

v_call: TRBV6-5
j_call: TRBJ2-1
d_call: TRBD1
clone_size: NA
cdr3_aa: CTSRKGQGTEQFF
cdr3_nt: TGTACCAGCAGGAAAGGACAGGGAACGGAGCAGTTCTTC

v_call: TRBV10-3
j_call: TRBJ2-6
d_call: NA
clone_size: few
cdr3_aa: CAISESGGANVLTF
cdr3_nt: TGTGCCATCAGTGAGTCGGGAGGGGCCAACGTCCTGACTTTC

v_call: TRBV3-1
j_call: TRBJ2-1
d_call: NA
clone_size: NA
cdr3_aa: CASSLPTSGTWRPNEQFF
cdr3_nt: TGTGCCAGCAGCCTGCCCACAAGCGGGACATGGCGCCCCAATGAGCAGTTCTTC

v_call: TRBV5-1
j_call: TRBJ2-3
d_call: NA
clone_size: large
cdr3_aa: CASSLDIRPQNRYTQYF
cdr3_nt: TGCGCCAGCAGCTTGGATATTAGGCCGCAAAATCGATATACGCAGTATTTT

v_call: TRBV12-3/TRBV12-4
j_call: TRBJ2-3
d_call: NA
clone_size: NA
cdr3_aa: CASSFLGQGDTQYF
cdr3_nt: TGTGCCAGCAGTTTTTTAGGGCAGGGAGATACGCAGTATTTT

v_call: TRBV12-3/TRBV12-4
j_call: TRBJ2-1
d_call: NA
clone_size: hyperexpanded
cdr3_aa: CASSLGSNEQFF
cdr3_nt: TGTGCCAGCAGCTTGGGCTCGAATGAGCAGTTCTTC

v_call: TRBV19
j_call: TRBJ2-5
d_call: NA
clone_size: NA
cdr3_aa: CASSMDFQETQYF
cdr3_nt: TGTGCCAGTAGTATGGACTTCCAAGAGACCCAGTACTTC

v_call: TRBV29-1
j_call: TRBJ2-7
d_call: TRBD2
clone_size: large
cdr3_aa: CSVVVVAGGYEQYF
cdr3_nt: TGCAGCGTTGTGGTGGTAGCGGGAGGGTACGAGCAGTACTTC

v_call: TRBV7-3
j_call: TRBJ2-7
d_call: NA
clone_size: hyperexpanded
cdr3_aa: CASSLSGGEQYF
cdr3_nt: TGTGCCAGCAGCTTAAGTGGAGGGGAGCAGTACTTC

v_call: TRBV9
j_call: TRBJ2-5
d_call: NA
clone_size: NA
cdr3_aa: CASSVDWTETQYF
cdr3_nt: TGTGCCAGCAGCGTAGATTGGACAGAGACCCAGTACTTC

v_call: TRBV10-3
j_call: TRBJ1-6
d_call: NA
clone_size: hyperexpanded
cdr3_aa: CAISDPGRDNSPLHF
cdr3_nt: TGTGCCATCAGTGATCCGGGACGGGATAATTCACCCCTCCACTTT

v_call: TRBV20-1
j_call: TRBJ2-7
d_call: TRBD1
clone_size: NA
cdr3_aa: CSASLGTGDYEQYF
cdr3_nt: TGCAGTGCTTCCCTCGGGACAGGGGACTACGAGCAGTACTTC

v_call: TRBV5-1
j_call: TRBJ2-1
d_call: TRBD2
clone_size: NA
cdr3_aa: CASSFRTSGSYNEQFF
cdr3_nt: TGCGCCAGCAGCTTCCGGACTAGCGGCTCCTACAATGAGCAGTTCTTC

v_call: TRBV5-1
j_call: TRBJ2-1
d_call: NA
clone_size: NA
cdr3_aa: CASSLGWGDNEQFF
cdr3_nt: TGCGCCAGCAGCTTGGGATGGGGGGATAATGAGCAGTTCTTC

v_call: TRBV12-3/TRBV12-4
j_call: TRBJ2-2
d_call: TRBD2
clone_size: few
cdr3_aa: CASSSGLAGYTGELFF
cdr3_nt: TGTGCCAGCAGTTCCGGACTAGCGGGGTACACCGGGGAGCTGTTTTTT

v_call: TRBV19
j_call: TRBJ2-2
d_call: TRBD1
clone_size: NA
cdr3_aa: CASSIMRTGDTGELFF
cdr3_nt: TGTGCCAGTAGTATAATGAGGACAGGGGATACCGGGGAGCTGTTTTTT

v_call: TRBV6-2/TRBV6-3
j_call: TRBJ2-1
d_call: NA
clone_size: NA
cdr3_aa: CASSYLAGTYNEQFF
cdr3_nt: TGTGCCAGCAGTTACTTGGCTGGTACCTACAATGAGCAGTTCTTC

v_call: TRBV7-2
j_call: TRBJ2-2
d_call: NA
clone_size: NA
cdr3_aa: CASSLATGTGELFF
cdr3_nt: TGTGCCAGCAGCTTAGCTACAGGGACGGGGGAGCTGTTTTTT

v_call: TRBV6-2/TRBV6-3
j_call: TRBJ1-1
d_call: NA
clone_size: large
cdr3_aa: CASSYSTGAEAFF
cdr3_nt: TGTGCCAGCAGTTACTCGACCGGGGCTGAAGCTTTCTTT

v_call: TRBV6-5
j_call: TRBJ2-7
d_call: NA
clone_size: large
cdr3_aa: CASSPGVWYEQYF
cdr3_nt: TGTGCCAGCAGTCCGGGAGTTTGGTACGAGCAGTACTTC

v_call: TRBV7-6
j_call: TRBJ2-1
d_call: NA
clone_size: NA
cdr3_aa: CASSLMRRSGVDEQFF
cdr3_nt: TGTGCCAGCAGCTTAATGCGGCGGTCCGGTGTGGATGAGCAGTTCTTC

v_call: TRBV24-1
j_call: TRBJ2-3
d_call: NA
clone_size: NA
cdr3_aa: CATSGLVDRATDTQYF
cdr3_nt: TGTGCCACCAGTGGGTTGGTAGACCGGGCCACAGATACGCAGTATTTT

v_call: TRBV5-4
j_call: TRBJ2-1
d_call: TRBD2
clone_size: NA
cdr3_aa: CASSQGLAGVAYNEQFF
cdr3_nt: TGTGCCAGCAGCCAGGGACTAGCGGGAGTTGCTTACAATGAGCAGTTCTTC

v_call: TRBV7-9
j_call: TRBJ2-3
d_call: TRBD1
clone_size: NA
cdr3_aa: CASRPGQGSTDTQYF
cdr3_nt: TGTGCCAGCAGACCGGGACAGGGAAGCACAGATACGCAGTATTTT

v_call: TRBV7-2
j_call: TRBJ2-1
d_call: NA
clone_size: NA
cdr3_aa: CASSHRDLSASYNEQFF
cdr3_nt: TGCGCCAGCAGCCACCGAGACTTGTCGGCCTCCTACAATGAGCAGTTCTTC

v_call: TRBV3-1
j_call: TRBJ2-1
d_call: NA
clone_size: NA
cdr3_aa: CASSYHGGDNEQFF
cdr3_nt: TGTGCCAGCAGCTACCACGGTGGGGACAATGAGCAGTTCTTC

v_call: TRBV5-1
j_call: TRBJ1-1
d_call: NA
clone_size: once
cdr3_aa: CASSPGDLNTEAFF
cdr3_nt: TGCGCCAGCAGCCCAGGAGATCTGAACACTGAAGCTTTCTTT

v_call: TRBV7-2
j_call: TRBJ2-2
d_call: TRBD2
clone_size: NA
cdr3_aa: CASSPPGRGSPGELFF
cdr3_nt: TGTGCCAGCAGCCCCCCGGGTCGCGGGAGCCCCGGGGAGCTGTTTTTT

v_call: TRBV7-2
j_call: TRBJ2-5
d_call: NA
clone_size: once
cdr3_aa: CASSTDWVQETQYF
cdr3_nt: TGTGCCAGCAGCACTGACTGGGTCCAAGAGACCCAGTACTTC

v_call: TRBV6-2/TRBV6-3
j_call: TRBJ2-5
d_call: NA
clone_size: NA
cdr3_aa: CASSSASGNLRAQYF
cdr3_nt: TGTGCCAGCAGCTCGGCGTCGGGGAACCTACGTGCCCAGTACTTC

v_call: TRBV28
j_call: TRBJ1-2
d_call: NA
clone_size: few
cdr3_aa: CASSLPDGYTF
cdr3_nt: TGTGCCAGCAGTTTGCCCGATGGCTACACCTTC

v_call: TRBV30
j_call: TRBJ1-6
d_call: NA
clone_size: NA
cdr3_aa: CAWRRQVDNSPLHF
cdr3_nt: TGTGCCTGGAGGAGACAGGTGGATAATTCACCCCTCCACTTT

v_call: TRBV2
j_call: TRBJ2-3
d_call: TRBD2
clone_size: NA
cdr3_aa: CASSSGSRGNTDTQYF
cdr3_nt: TGTGCCAGCAGTAGCGGGAGTAGAGGGAACACAGATACGCAGTATTTT

v_call: TRBV15
j_call: TRBJ2-7
d_call: TRBD2
clone_size: large
cdr3_aa: CATSRGSGTSGREQYF
cdr3_nt: TGTGCCACCAGCAGAGGGAGCGGGACTAGCGGGAGGGAGCAGTACTTC

v_call: TRBV6-6
j_call: TRBJ2-5
d_call: TRBD2
clone_size: large
cdr3_aa: CASSYYPREGETQYF
cdr3_nt: TGTGCCAGCAGCTATTATCCCAGGGAGGGAGAGACCCAGTACTTC

v_call: TRBV14
j_call: TRBJ2-3
d_call: NA
clone_size: large
cdr3_aa: CASSQDPPSGTDTQYF
cdr3_nt: TGTGCCAGCAGCCAAGATCCCCCTAGTGGCACAGATACGCAGTATTTT

v_call: TRBV5-4
j_call: TRBJ2-3
d_call: NA
clone_size: once
cdr3_aa: CASSSPTSTDTQYF
cdr3_nt: TGTGCCAGCAGCTCACCGACAAGCACAGATACGCAGTATTTT

v_call: TRBV7-9
j_call: TRBJ1-1
d_call: TRBD1
clone_size: NA
cdr3_aa: CASILLAGQDTEAFF
cdr3_nt: TGTGCCAGCATCCTTTTGGCGGGACAGGACACTGAAGCTTTCTTT

v_call: TRBV12-3/TRBV12-4
j_call: TRBJ1-2
d_call: TRBD1
clone_size: large
cdr3_aa: CASSAEGAPGYTF
cdr3_nt: TGTGCCAGCAGTGCGGAGGGGGCGCCCGGCTACACCTTC

v_call: TRBV9
j_call: TRBJ2-3
d_call: TRBD1
clone_size: NA
cdr3_aa: CASATRDRETDTQYF
cdr3_nt: TGTGCCAGCGCCACTAGGGACAGGGAGACAGATACGCAGTATTTT

v_call: TRBV7-9
j_call: TRBJ1-1
d_call: TRBD1
clone_size: NA
cdr3_aa: CASSSLGQVNTEAFF
cdr3_nt: TGTGCCAGCAGCTCATTGGGACAGGTGAACACTGAAGCTTTCTTT

v_call: TRBV5-1
j_call: TRBJ2-5
d_call: TRBD1
clone_size: large
cdr3_aa: CASSSQNRGETQYF
cdr3_nt: TGCGCCAGCAGCTCCCAGAACAGGGGAGAGACCCAGTACTTC

v_call: TRBV5-1
j_call: TRBJ2-7
d_call: NA
clone_size: NA
cdr3_aa: CASSPTGTTYEQYF
cdr3_nt: TGCGCCAGCAGCCCGACCGGGACAACCTACGAGCAGTACTTC

v_call: TRBV5-1
j_call: TRBJ2-1
d_call: TRBD2
clone_size: NA
cdr3_aa: CASSFEAGGHNEQFF
cdr3_nt: TGCGCCAGCAGCTTTGAGGCGGGAGGCCACAATGAGCAGTTCTTC

v_call: TRBV24-1
j_call: TRBJ2-3
d_call: NA
clone_size: NA
cdr3_aa: CATSDLLGTQYF
cdr3_nt: TGTGCCACCAGTGATTTGTTAGGTACGCAGTATTTT

v_call: TRBV7-9
j_call: TRBJ2-7
d_call: TRBD1
clone_size: large
cdr3_aa: CASRGTAYEQYF
cdr3_nt: TGTGCCAGCAGGGGGACAGCCTACGAGCAGTACTTC

v_call: TRBV4-1
j_call: TRBJ2-1
d_call: NA
clone_size: NA
cdr3_aa: CASSQDSAEGVNEQFF
cdr3_nt: TGCGCCAGCAGCCAAGATTCGGCGGAAGGGGTTAATGAGCAGTTCTTC

v_call: TRBV6-5
j_call: TRBJ2-7
d_call: NA
clone_size: hyperexpanded
cdr3_aa: CASSYVQSGNYEQYF
cdr3_nt: TGTGCCAGCAGTTACGTTCAATCGGGTAACTACGAGCAGTACTTC

v_call: TRBV2
j_call: TRBJ2-5
d_call: TRBD2
clone_size: NA
cdr3_aa: CASRGLAGEGETQYF
cdr3_nt: TGTGCCAGCAGAGGACTAGCGGGAGAGGGGGAGACCCAGTACTTC

v_call: TRBV12-5
j_call: TRBJ1-5
d_call: NA
clone_size: NA
cdr3_aa: CASGFHGNQPQHF
cdr3_nt: TGTGCTAGTGGTTTCCACGGGAATCAGCCCCAGCATTTT

v_call: TRBV7-5
j_call: TRBJ1-6
d_call: NA
clone_size: large
cdr3_aa: CISVSEAPPDTCGNSPLHF
cdr3_nt: NA

v_call: TRBV28
j_call: TRBJ2-3
d_call: NA
clone_size: NA
cdr3_aa: CASQLNWGTDTQYF
cdr3_nt: TGTGCCAGCCAGTTGAACTGGGGCACAGATACGCAGTATTTT

v_call: TRBV11-2
j_call: TRBJ2-6
d_call: NA
clone_size: large
cdr3_aa: CASSSVGTRASGANVLTF
cdr3_nt: TGTGCCAGCAGTTCCGTGGGGACAAGGGCATCTGGGGCCAACGTCCTGACTTTC

v_call: TRBV3-1
j_call: TRBJ2-1
d_call: TRBD1
clone_size: NA
cdr3_aa: CASSGRGEQFF
cdr3_nt: TGTGCCAGCAGCGGCAGGGGGGAGCAGTTCTTC